This T cell receptor (beta chain) is drawn from a study of blood T cell repertoires in COVID-19. For the study at large: Both acute and convalescent COVID-19 samples were obtained from the United States, Italy and Spain. PBMCs, B-cell-depleted T cells, or T cells were the source of the cDNA or gDNA that made up the material.

Original methodology: Nucleated cell counts were estimated from reference gene primer amplification. The protocol was immunoSEQ multiplex PCR, while the TCRdb copy is restricted to in-frame clones and leaves out a portion. From that table come the V and J calls and clone size; the DNA was used to work out D and trimming. This sample has roughly 700,000 clones, with 70% to 90% found just once. The CDR3 runs 16 residues. The J segment lost 6 bases and the V segment lost 0 bases, leaving 3 bases of the junction unmatched. Germline V lookup: CDR1 LNHDA, CDR2 SQIVND (reference sequence). V gene TRBV19 combines with J gene TRBJ2-3; 13 nucleotides match TRBD2. The clonotype was recovered from a young woman with acute or convalescent COVID-19. The sequencing sample was made of peripheral blood. The CDR3 DNA is TGTGCCAGTAGTATAGATGGACTAGCGGGGGAGGATACGCAGTATTTT. It is translated as CASSIDGLAGEDTQYF.